Listed below are T cell receptor beta chains from one sample, sequenced in a study of cytomegalovirus exposure and HLA in healthy donors. The protocol was immunoSEQ multiplex PCR, while the TCRdb copy is restricted to in-frame clones and leaves out a portion. The sample has tens of thousands of clones, roughly four fifths seen once. Material for sequencing was PBMCs. Receptors were obtained from a man aged 50 to 60 in good health and CMV-seronegative. Each CDR3 is given with its conserved first and last residue. D genes are given only for firm matches. Clone size is shown for a subset of rows, as once, few, many or a class of expanded clone.

>TRBJ1-5|TRBV9|.|.
TGTGCCAGCAGCGTGGGCGCTTATAGCAATCAGCCCCAGCATTTT
CASSVGAYSNQPQHF
>TRBJ1-2|TRBV19|.|.
TGTGCCAGTACGACAGGCAGTAACTATGGCTACACCTTC
CASTTGSNYGYTF
>TRBJ2-3|TRBV5-1|.|.
TGCGCCAGCAGTGGTGGTGGCAATCCGCAGTATTTT
CASSGGGNPQYF
>TRBJ1-1|TRBV4-1|TRBD1|.
TGCGCCAGCAGCCACCAGGGGGGGAACACTGAAGCTTTCTTT
CASSHQGGNTEAFF
>TRBJ2-1|TRBV6-1|.|once
TGTGCCAGCAAGCCCGGGGGGCGGGCGAATGAGCAGTTCTTC
CASKPGGRANEQFF
>TRBJ2-5|TRBV19|TRBD2|.
TGTGCCAGTAGTATAGGCGGGGGGGCAGGAGAGACCCAGTACTTC
CASSIGGGAGETQYF
>TRBJ2-5|TRBV7-2|TRBD2|few
TGTGCCAGCAGCTCGACGATCTTCGGGGGGGAGAAGACCCAGTACTTC
CASSSTIFGGEKTQYF
>TRBJ1-2|TRBV29-1|.|.
TGCAGCGTTGTGAGACAGACCTATGGCTACACCTTC
CSVVRQTYGYTF
>TRBJ2-1|TRBV7-2|TRBD2|once
TGTGCCAGCAGCTCTAGCGGGGGGGCAATTAAGCAGTTCTTC
CASSSSGGAIKQFF
>TRBJ2-5|TRBV7-2|TRBD2|.
TGTGCCAGCAGCTCCAGTCCCATAGCGGGGGGGGAGACCCAGTACTTC
CASSSSPIAGGETQYF
>TRBJ2-3|TRBV13|.|once
TGTGCCAGCAGCCCCCGGGGTAGCGGCACAGATACGCAGTATTTT
CASSPRGSGTDTQYF
>TRBJ1-4|TRBV4-3|.|.
TGCGCCAGCAGCCAAGGCTCTTGGGGGGGGCCCGGGGATGAAAAACTGTTTTTT
CASSQGSWGGPGDEKLFF
>TRBJ1-1|TRBV10-3|TRBD1|.
TGTGCCATCAGTGCGACAGGGTTGGAGACTGAAGCTTTCTTT
CAISATGLETEAFF
>TRBJ1-5|TRBV6-1|.|.
TGTGCCAGCCGGGAAACCGGGATCAGGCTTCAGCCCCAGCATTTT
CASRETGIRLQPQHF
>TRBJ1-3|TRBV9|TRBD1|.
TGTGCCAGCAGCTCCCGGTGGACAGGGGTCGAGGATTCTGGAAACACCATATATTTT
CASSSRWTGVEDSGNTIYF
>TRBJ1-4|TRBV4-1|TRBD1|.
TGCGCCAGCAGCCTGGCCGGGACAGCCCCTGAAAAACTGTTTTTT
CASSLAGTAPEKLFF
>TRBJ1-3|TRBV9|.|.
TGTGCCAGCAGCGTAGGACTGAACTCTGGAAACACCATATATTTT
CASSVGLNSGNTIYF
>TRBJ2-3|TRBV5-4|.|.
TGTGCCAGCGGGGGCCCTGGGGATACGCAGTATTTT
CASGGPGDTQYF
>TRBJ1-6|TRBV28|.|once
TGTGCCAGCAGTTTAACAGATAGTAATTCACCCCTCCACTTT
CASSLTDSNSPLHF
>TRBJ2-7|TRBV5-8|.|.
TGTGCCAGCAGCTCCGGGCGGCAGACTATAGCCTATGAGCAGTACTTC
CASSSGRQTIAYEQYF
>TRBJ1-1|TRBV14|.|.
TGTGCCAGCAGCCAAGTCAGGGGCGGGACTGAAGCTTTCTTT
CASSQVRGGTEAFF
>TRBJ2-7|TRBV11-2|.|.
TGTGCCAGCAGCTCACCGGCTAGCTACGAGCAGTACTTC
CASSSPASYEQYF
>TRBJ1-4|TRBV7-6|TRBD1|.
TGTGCCAGCAGCCTCGGACAGGATCCTAATGAAAAACTGTTTTTT
CASSLGQDPNEKLFF
>TRBJ1-3|TRBV14|.|few
TGTGCCAGCAGCCAAGCCGGGGCTGGAAACACCATATATTTT
CASSQAGAGNTIYF
>TRBJ2-6|TRBV7-9|.|.
TGTGCCAGCAGCTTAGGGACAACTGGGGCCAACGTCCTGACTTTC
CASSLGTTGANVLTF
>TRBJ2-1|TRBV13|.|.
TGTGCCAGCAGCGGTAGGGGGTGGAATGAGCAGTTCTTC
CASSGRGWNEQFF
>TRBJ1-2|TRBV2|TRBD1|few
TGTGCCAGCAGGGCAGGGGGGAGCGGCTCGAACGGCTACACCTTC
CASRAGGSGSNGYTF
>TRBJ2-7|TRBV7-9|.|once
TGTGCCAGCAGCTTAACGGGTGGTTACGAGCAGTACTTC
CASSLTGGYEQYF
>TRBJ2-3|TRBV9|TRBD1|.
TGTGCCAGCAGCGTTCGACAGGGATCAGATACGCAGTATTTT
CASSVRQGSDTQYF